The 17 T cell receptor beta chains given below trace back to one sample, sequenced in a study of early T cells in non-severe SARS-CoV-2 infection (dated by TCRdb to the early 2020s). The library was generated by 5' RACE. Sequencing relied on a NextSeq 500. TCRdb handled the public reads itself, with Q25 trimming in fastp and clone calling in MiXCR, and kept productive beta chains. Entries are consolidated by CDR3 protein sequence, retaining the most common genes and DNA. The sample table holds 65,000 to 75,000 distinct CDR3 sequences, of which roughly 4.9% were seen once. Roughly 3.4% of the sample goes to the ten largest clones. The sequencing used whole blood, collected at baseline. The source of these receptors is an adult who was a healthcare worker with PCR-confirmed SARS-CoV-2 infection or an uninfected control (not recorded which). The donor label of this sample is uncertain.

This clonotype came up a few times. In DNA form, the CDR3 reads TGTGCCAGCAGCTCCGCGTGGGCTAGCGGGAACACCGGGGAGCTGTTTTTT. This codes for CASSSAWASGNTGELFF. This chain uses TRBV7-9 with TRBJ2-2; 7 nucleotides agree with TRBD2. This CDR3 has 17 amino acids. CDR1 SEHNR and CDR2 FQNEAQ come from the germline V gene (reference sequence). The V gene end was trimmed by 4 bases and the J gene end by 1 base; junction bases not matched to a gene: 9.

This clonotype occurred many times. The chain has TRBV7-2 and TRBJ2-7, with 11 bases fitting TRBD1. The germline gives CDR1 SGHTA, CDR2 FQGNSA. The CDR3 contains 14 residues. The V gene end was trimmed by 2 bases and the J gene end by 6 bases; junction bases not matched to a gene: 3. The CDR3 DNA sequence: TGTGCCAGCAGCTTAACGGGACAGGGGGGCGAGCAGTACTTC. It yields the protein CASSLTGQGGEQYF.

This clonotype was seen more than once but under ten times. V is TRBV7-9 and J is TRBJ1-5; TRBD1 matches 7 bases. The germline gives CDR1 SEHNR, CDR2 FQNEAQ (reference sequence). The CDR3 runs 15 residues. V dropped 4 bases and J dropped 3; count of bases not matched to a gene: 6. The CDR3: CASSSDRVANQPQHF. The CDR3 nucleotides read TGTGCCAGCAGCTCCGACAGGGTGGCCAATCAGCCCCAGCATTTT.

The V call is TRBV7-9, the J call TRBJ2-2; D may be TRBD1 (5 bases). In germline, CDR1 is SEHNR, CDR2 FQNEAQ (reference sequence). V was pared by 4 bases and J by 4 bases, with 22 bases between. CDR3 length: 18 amino acids. CDR3 amino acids: CASSSTNRGQAFTGELFF. CDR3 DNA: TGTGCCAGCAGCTCGACCAATCGCGGACAAGCCTTCACCGGGGAGCTGTTTTTT.

This clonotype has a count of ten or more. The chain links TRBV6-5 to TRBJ2-1, with D perhaps matching TRBD2 (6 bases). This CDR3 region has 13 residues. Trimming pared 8 bases from V and 10 bases from J, leaving 18 bases between. The germline V gene encodes CDR1 MNHEY and CDR2 SVGAGI. CDR3 sequence (DNA): TGTGCCAGCGGGGGACTGTCACAATGGGAGCAGTTCTTC. Amino acid sequence: CASGGLSQWEQFF.

This clonotype has just a few counts. The gene calls are TRBV27 and TRBJ2-7; 7 bases align to TRBD1. Trimming removed 3 bases from V and 3 bases from J; junction bases left unmatched: 11. The germline V gene encodes CDR1 MNHEY and CDR2 SMNVEV (reference sequence). The CDR3 extends over 16 amino acids. CDR3 loop: CASSLKARDSYYEQYF. CDR3 coding DNA: TGTGCCAGCAGTTTGAAGGCCCGGGACAGTTACTACGAGCAGTACTTC.

The chain combines TRBV6-2 or TRBV6-3 with TRBJ2-3; D not certain. Germline CDR1 and CDR2: MNHEY and SVGEGT. Trimming shortened V by 3 bases and J by 0 bases, and 10 bases separated the two germline ends. This CDR3 has 15 amino acids. CDR3 coding DNA: TGTGCCAGCAGTTATGCAGCCGCGAGCACAGATACGCAGTATTTT. Protein: CASSYAAASTDTQYF.

This clonotype was observed many times. The rearrangement links TRBV19 to TRBJ2-7; D call uncertain. The CDR3 has 13 amino acids. V was cut by 4 bases and J by 2 bases, with 9 bases left in between. CDR1 and CDR2 from the germline V gene are LNHDA and SQIVND (reference sequence). In DNA form, the CDR3 reads TGTGCCAGTAGTACCACTATGGCCTACGAGCAGTACTTC. Residues: CASSTTMAYEQYF.

This clonotype was found many times. This rearrangement joins TRBV7-9 to TRBJ2-1; TRBD1 might be the D (5 bases). V gave up 1 base and J gave up 7 bases, with 5 bases separating them. The germline CDR1 and CDR2 sequences are SEHNR and FQNEAQ (reference sequence). This CDR3 region has 12 residues. As DNA, the CDR3 is TGTGCCAGCAGCTTAGAGGGGAATGAGCAGTTCTTC. It codes for CASSLEGNEQFF.

This clonotype was recorded at least ten times. J is TRBJ1-6 and V is TRBV29-1; TRBD1 aligns across 9 bases. J gave up 7 bases and V 6 bases, and 4 bases lay outside the gene matches. This CDR3 comprises 13 residues. Germline lookup yields CDR1 SQVTM and CDR2 ANQGSEA. The CDR3 region is CSVAGTGNSPLHF. The CDR3 DNA reads TGCAGCGTCGCGGGGACAGGGAATTCACCCCTCCACTTT.

The V and J genes are TRBV5-8 and TRBJ1-2; D gene uncertain. The CDR3 runs 14 residues. Germline-derived CDR1 and CDR2 are SGHTS and YDEGEE. Between the trimmed V and J ends, which lost 6 bases and 2 bases, there was a span of 14 bases. CDR3 nucleotides: TGTGCCAGCATCATGTTAAGGGAGAACTATGGCTACACCTTC. Its protein is CASIMLRENYGYTF.

The DNA for the CDR3 is TGTGCCAGCAGCCCTCGGACTAGCTTAAACGAGCAGTACTTC. The encoded protein is CASSPRTSLNEQYF. This sequence joins TRBV3-1 and TRBJ2-7, with 8 bases fitting TRBD2. CDR3 length: 14 residues. Germline CDR1 LGHDT, CDR2 YNNKEL (reference sequence). V lost 4 bases to trimming and J lost 5 bases; unmatched junction nucleotides: 7.

This clonotype has at least ten counts. V usage is TRBV4-3 and J usage is TRBJ2-3; D might be TRBD1 (5 bases). CDR1 LGHNA and CDR2 YSLEER come from the germline V gene. CDR3 length: 14 residues. Trimming took off 3 bases at V and 1 base at J, with 8 bases between the two ends. The CDR3 region is CASSQAQGTDTQYF. In nucleotides, the CDR3 is TGCGCCAGCAGCCAGGCACAGGGCACAGATACGCAGTATTTT.

The rearrangement uses TRBV5-5 and TRBJ1-6; the match to TRBD1 covers 7 bases. The CDR3 loop spans 15 amino acids. Per the germline V gene, CDR1 is SGHKS and CDR2 is YYEKEE (reference sequence). Trimming at V came to 4 bases and at J to 7 bases, leaving 8 bases not matched to a gene. In DNA, the CDR3 is TGTGCCAGCAGCCCGACCGACAGGGTAAATTCACCCCTCCACTTT. It translates to CASSPTDRVNSPLHF. Drawing the rest from reference TRBV5-5 and TRBJ1-6, the complete variable domain is DAGVTQSPTHLIKTRGQQVTLRCSPISGHKSVSWYQQVLGQGPQFIFQYYEKEERGRGNFPDRFSARQFPNYSSELNVNALLLGDSALYLCASSPTDRVNSPLHFGNGTRLTVT.

This clonotype has just a few counts. This chain uses TRBV5-1 with TRBJ1-1, with a tentative D call TRBD1 (6 bases). The germline gives CDR1 SGHRS, CDR2 YFSETQ. The CDR3 length is 14 residues. The ends were cut back, 6 bases at V and 0 bases at J, with 12 bases in the middle. The CDR3 loop is CASKVEGVNTEAFF. CDR3 sequence (DNA): TGCGCCAGCAAGGTCGAGGGGGTGAACACTGAAGCTTTCTTT.

This clonotype was seen many times. The V and J genes are TRBV20-1 and TRBJ1-1; no definite D call. The CDR3 totals 13 residues. The ends were cut back, 6 bases at V and 1 base at J, with 12 bases in the middle. The V gene's germline CDR1 is DFQATT and CDR2 SNEGSKA (reference sequence). The chain's CDR3 is CSAQNRGNTEAFF. CDR3 DNA: TGCAGTGCACAAAACAGAGGGAACACTGAAGCTTTCTTT.

This clonotype was seen many times. The V call is TRBV28, the J call TRBJ2-7; possibly TRBD1 for D (6 bases). This CDR3 has 14 amino acids. Germline V gene data show CDR1 as MDHEN and CDR2 as SYDVKM. Trimming pared 6 bases from V and 1 base from J, leaving 13 bases between. CDR3 loop: CASRTQGLSYEQYF. As DNA, the CDR3 is TGTGCCAGCAGAACACAGGGTCTGTCCTACGAGCAGTACTTC.